This T cell receptor beta chain is from a study of patients and donors after allogeneic stem cell transplantation (dated by TCRdb to the early 2020s). Trimming removed 2 bases from V and 7 bases from J, leaving 9 bases between the germline ends. The cysteine opens and the phenylalanine closes a CDR3 of 13 amino acids. Only the CDR3 region is kept as DNA, spanning 39 bases read in frame from base 1. Libraries were made using RT-PCR. Sequencing used a NextSeq 550. The public reads were reprocessed in TCRdb via fastp at Q25 and MiXCR, keeping in-frame beta chains. Each CDR3 protein gets just one entry, which takes the most common genes and DNA from the rows behind it. In all, the sample holds about 16,000 distinct CDR3 sequences, and 27% of those were seen once. Clones ranked in the top ten supply around 35% of the sample. This clonotype was seen a handful of times. What this receptor recognizes is not known. Base qualities are not recorded, but no much larger clone differs from it by a single base.

Source material: blood, either unsorted or a sorted T cell fraction (not recorded which). The receptor's source is a human donor who was either an allogeneic HSCT recipient or a stem cell or donor lymphocyte infusion donor (not recorded which). It is not recorded whose cells these are; they may come from a transplant donor. Recombination linked TRBV12-3 or TRBV12-4 to TRBJ1-5, with no reliable assignment of the D segment. This receptor has the CDR3 CASSLRGSQPQHF. The bases read TGTGCCAGCAGTTTACGGGGTAGCCAGCCCCAGCATTTT.